This T cell receptor (beta chain) was sequenced during a study of blood T cell repertoires in COVID-19. As for the study in general: Some COVID-19 samples were acute and others convalescent; all came from the United States, Italy and Spain. In each case, the material was cDNA or gDNA derived from T cells, B-cell-depleted T cells, or PBMCs.

Germline CDR1 MNHEY, CDR2 SMNVEV (reference sequence). This CDR3 has 13 residues. V dropped 5 bases and J dropped 15 bases, with 20 bases sitting between them. Original analysis: Quantification of nucleated cells was approximated via reference gene primer amplification. Using immunoSEQ multiplex PCR, the repertoire was profiled, and TCRdb retains in-frame clones only, with some absent. V, J and clone size derive from that table, while D and trimming were established from the DNA sequence. Of about 140,000 clones listed, over 80% are singletons. The receptor was isolated from a woman between 45 and 60 years old with acute or convalescent COVID-19. J is TRBJ2-1 and V is TRBV27; D possibly corresponds to TRBD1 (6 bases). Sequenced sample: peripheral blood. The CDR3 DNA reads TGTGCCAGCAGTCCCCGGGGACACACCAGAGCGTTCTTC. Protein sequence: CASSPRGHTRAFF.